Ten or more counts support the clone carrying this T cell receptor (beta chain). The antigen is undetermined. This entry belongs to a study of glioma-infiltrating T cells. Study results and limitations: Gliomas, especially low-grade, showed above-expected tissue-blood divergence; non-neoplastic patients showed below. CDR3 overlap between tissue and blood was very small.

The V end was cut by 7 bases, the J end by 4 bases, with 12 bases between. Germline V gene data show CDR1 as LNHDA and CDR2 as SQIVND (reference sequence). The CDR3 is 13 amino acids. TCR alpha and beta CDR3 regions were amplified from RNA using iRepertoire nested multiplex PCR. For one-step reverse transcription and amplification, roughly 95-450 ng of tissue mRNA or PBMC total RNA was used. TCRdb re-called the multiplex PCR reads with MiXCR, one entry per CDR3 protein. Seen here are around 93,000 distinct CDR3 sequences, around 42% observed once, and the top ten hold 35% to 40%. This TCR came from a human donor with low-grade glioma or glioblastoma, undergoing nonglioma brain surgery, or in good health (not recorded which). J is TRBJ2-3 and V is TRBV19; no firm D call. Material: glioma tissue, nonneoplastic brain tissue, or PBMCs (not recorded which). CDR3 protein: CASNRDLSDTQYF. CDR3 sequence (DNA): TGTGCCAGTAATCGAGATCTCTCAGATACGCAGTATTTT. Full variable domain (missing parts from reference TRBV19 and TRBJ2-3): DGGITQSPKYLFRKEGQNVTLSCEQNLNHDAMYWYRQDPGQGLRLIYYSQIVNDFQKGDIAEGYSVSREKKESFPLTVTSAQKNPTAFYLCASNRDLSDTQYFGPGTRLTVL.